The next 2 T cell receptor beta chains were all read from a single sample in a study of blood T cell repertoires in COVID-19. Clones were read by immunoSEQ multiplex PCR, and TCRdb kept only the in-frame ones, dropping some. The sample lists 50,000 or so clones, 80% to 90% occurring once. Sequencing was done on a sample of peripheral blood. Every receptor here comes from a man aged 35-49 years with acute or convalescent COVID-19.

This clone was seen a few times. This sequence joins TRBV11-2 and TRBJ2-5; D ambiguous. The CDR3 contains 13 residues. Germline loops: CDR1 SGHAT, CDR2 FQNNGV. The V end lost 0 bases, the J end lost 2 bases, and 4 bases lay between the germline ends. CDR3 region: CASSLERQETQYF. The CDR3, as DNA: TGTGCCAGCAGCTTAGAGCGACAAGAGACCCAGTACTTC.

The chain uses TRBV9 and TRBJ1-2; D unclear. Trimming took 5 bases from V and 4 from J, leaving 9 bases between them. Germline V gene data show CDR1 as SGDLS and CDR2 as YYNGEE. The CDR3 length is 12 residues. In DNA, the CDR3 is TGTGCCAGCAGGCGAGGCGGCTATGGCTACACCTTC. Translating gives CASRRGGYGYTF.